One sample yielded the 5 T cell receptor beta chains listed below, sequenced in a study of control samples from healthy donors and cancer patients. This table comes from immunoSEQ multiplex PCR, and its TCRdb copy is limited to in-frame clones, with some not included. The sample yields about 57,000 clones, around 93% seen once. The sample taken for sequencing was PBMCs. These receptor sequences come from a man under 40 with colorectal cancer.

Notes on this clone: Compared with germline, one end of the junction differs, possibly owing to a read error. J is TRBJ2-5 and V is TRBV7-7; D is tentatively TRBD1 or TRBD2 (5 bases each). This CDR3 has 13 residues. CDR1 and CDR2 from the germline V gene are SSHAT and FNYEAQ (reference sequence). The DNA for the CDR3 is TGTGCCAAGGCGAGGGGCCTCCAAGGGACCCAGTACTTC. Protein product: CAKARGLQGTQYF.

CDR3 nucleotides: TGCGCCAGTTTGGACACCATTAACACTGAAGCTTTCTTT. Translation: CASLDTINTEAFF. The chain combines TRBV5-1 with TRBJ1-1, with D possibly matching TRBD1 (5 bases). V lost 8 bases and J lost 2, with 13 bases in between. The CDR3 totals 13 residues. Germline-derived CDR1 and CDR2 are SGHRS and YFSETQ.

This clone has only one observation. The V and J genes are TRBV27 and TRBJ1-6; D is possibly TRBD1 (6 bases). In germline, CDR1 is MNHEY, CDR2 SMNVEV (reference sequence). Trimming removed 2 bases from V and 0 bases from J, with 14 bases in between. This CDR3 has 18 residues. The CDR3 coding sequence is TGTGCCAGCAGTTTAACCCTACGGGGGGCCTCCTATAATTCACCCCTCCACTTT. Its translation is CASSLTLRGASYNSPLHF.

The chain carries TRBV18 and TRBJ1-1, with 7 bases that match TRBD1. Trimming at V came to 1 base and at J to 1 base, leaving 9 bases not matched to a gene. The CDR3 consists of 17 residues. Germline V gene sequence: CDR1 KGHSH, CDR2 LQKENI. CDR3 sequence: CASSPRPGGLENTEAFF. As DNA, the CDR3 is TGTGCCAGCTCACCACGGCCAGGGGGGTTAGAGAACACTGAAGCTTTCTTT.

The genes are TRBV4-3 and TRBJ1-2; D ambiguous. From germline, CDR1 is LGHNA and CDR2 YSLEER. V lost 4 bases to trimming and J lost 4 bases, with 16 bases between them. The CDR3 has 15 residues. DNA for the CDR3: TGCGCCAGCAGCCGGTGGACCGGGTACGGCTATGGCTACACCTTC. This gives the protein CASSRWTGYGYGYTF.